What follows are 18 T cell receptor beta chains derived from one specimen sequenced in a study of blood T cell repertoires in COVID-19. Libraries were prepared by immunoSEQ multiplex PCR; TCRdb keeps only in-frame clonotypes and omits some of them. Of over 250,000 clones in the sample, roughly nine tenths were seen once. Input material: PBMCs or T cells enriched from blood (not recorded which). All receptors derive from a man in his sixties who had recovered from COVID-19.

This clone was found a few times. The chain has TRBV3-1 (or the pseudogene TRBV3-2) and TRBJ1-6; a possible D gene is TRBD1 (6 bases). The germline CDR1 and CDR2 sequences are LGHDT and YNNKEL (reference sequence). The V end was cut by 4 bases, the J end by 7 bases, with 14 bases between. The CDR3 spans 15 residues. The CDR3 coding sequence is TGTGCCAGCAGCCTGGGAGGGGGGGGAAATTCACCCCTCCACTTT. Translated, it gives CASSLGGGGNSPLHF.

The chain joins TRBV9 to TRBJ1-5; D unresolved. Trimming took 3 bases from V and 0 from J, leaving 10 bases between them. This CDR3 has 15 amino acids. CDR1 is SGDLS and CDR2 is YYNGEE in the germline V gene. For the CDR3, the DNA is TGTGCCAGCAGCGCTAGCAGCCATAGCAATCAGCCCCAGCATTTT. Its translation is CASSASSHSNQPQHF.

The V gene is TRBV5-6, the J gene TRBJ2-1; D might be TRBD1 (5 bases). The germline CDR1 and CDR2 sequences are SGHDT and YYEEEE. CDR3 length: 15 amino acids. V lost 5 bases and J 5 bases, leaving 17 bases between the germline ends. CDR3 sequence (DNA): TGTGCCAGCAGTGCAGGGTATGCTCTGAACAATGAGCAGTTCTTC. Its protein product is CASSAGYALNNEQFF.

This chain uses TRBV28 with TRBJ2-7; 12 bases match TRBD1. The CDR3 has 15 residues. Per the germline V gene, CDR1 is MDHEN and CDR2 is SYDVKM. V lost 9 bases, J lost 4 bases, and 10 bases stayed unmatched. CDR3 bases: TGTGCCAGTCGCGGCCCGGGACAGGGGGCGTACGAGCAGTACTTC. As protein: CASRGPGQGAYEQYF.

The rearrangement joins TRBV13 to TRBJ2-7; D not certain. The CDR3 consists of 12 residues. CDR1 and CDR2 (germline): PRHDT, FYEKMQ (reference sequence). V lost 0 bases and J lost 4, with 4 bases in between. CDR3 residues: CASSLGLYEQYF. The DNA for the CDR3 is TGTGCCAGCAGCTTAGGCCTATACGAGCAGTACTTC.

The chain links TRBV30 to TRBJ2-1, with 7 bases identical to TRBD1. CDR3 size: 12 residues. The trim removed 5 bases at V and 10 bases at J, leaving 8 bases unmatched. Germline lookup yields CDR1 GTSNPN and CDR2 SVGIG (reference sequence). CDR3 region: CAWADRAVEQFF. CDR3 nucleotide sequence: TGTGCCTGGGCCGACAGGGCAGTAGAGCAGTTCTTC.

V is TRBV27 and J is TRBJ2-7, with 9 bases lining up with TRBD1. V shed 6 bases, J shed 2 bases, and the junction held 8 bases outside the gene matches. The CDR3 totals 15 residues. Germline V gene data show CDR1 as MNHEY and CDR2 as SMNVEV (reference sequence). CDR3 sequence reads: CASSPGTGPTYEQYF. CDR3 DNA: TGTGCCAGCAGCCCCGGGACAGGGCCAACCTACGAGCAGTACTTC.

The chain is built from TRBV9 and TRBJ2-1, with TRBD1 as a possible D gene (6 bases). Germline CDR1 SGDLS, CDR2 YYNGEE. Trimming shortened V by 0 bases and J by 2 bases, and 6 bases separated the two germline ends. The CDR3 covers 14 residues. CDR3 loop: CASSVGGPYNEQFF. In nucleotides, the CDR3 is TGTGCCAGCAGCGTAGGGGGGCCCTACAATGAGCAGTTCTTC.

The J gene is TRBJ2-3, the V gene TRBV4-3, with 11 nucleotides matching TRBD2. The trim removed 2 bases at V and 0 bases at J, leaving 4 bases unmatched. CDR3 size: 17 residues. Looked up from germline, CDR1 is LGHNA and CDR2 is YSLEER. CDR3 protein: CASSQRLAGTSTDTQYF. The CDR3 DNA is TGCGCCAGCAGCCAACGACTAGCGGGGACTAGCACAGATACGCAGTATTTT.

The chain is built from TRBV19 and TRBJ2-7, with a possible D match to TRBD1 (6 bases). In germline, CDR1 is LNHDA, CDR2 SQIVND (reference sequence). V lost 3 bases, J lost 1 base, and 16 bases lay in between. The CDR3 length is 16 residues. CDR3 protein: CASSMFFQGSSYEQYF. For the CDR3, the DNA is TGTGCCAGTAGTATGTTCTTCCAGGGGTCGTCCTACGAGCAGTACTTC.

This clone was found once. The chain couples TRBV5-1 to TRBJ2-3; 7 positions match TRBD1. V gave up 5 bases and J gave up 1 base; unmatched junction bases: 10. This CDR3 contains 16 residues. CDR1 is SGHRS, CDR2 YFSETQ, per germline. The CDR3 is CASRLRPQGGTDTQYF. The CDR3 bases are TGCGCCAGCAGGCTCCGACCCCAGGGGGGCACAGATACGCAGTATTTT.

In the case of this clone: The sample holds other DNA sequences that translate to the same CDR3. The J gene is TRBJ1-6, the V gene TRBV7-9, with 8 positions matching TRBD1. The CDR3 sequence is 14 residues long. Germline loops: CDR1 SEHNR, CDR2 FQNEAQ (reference sequence). The ends lost 4 bases at V and 10 bases at J; junction bases unmatched: 6. The CDR3 sequence is CASSSGQGSSPLHF. The CDR3, as DNA: TGTGCCAGCAGCTCCGGACAGGGCAGCTCACCCCTCCACTTT.

This chain links TRBV5-1 with TRBJ2-1; D may be TRBD2 (6 bases). This CDR3 is 17 amino acids long. The germline gives CDR1 SGHRS, CDR2 YFSETQ. Deletions cut 1 base from V and 0 bases from J, with 14 bases between. In nucleotides, the CDR3 is TGCGCCAGCAGCTTGCGGGGGAAGGTGGGCTCCTACAATGAGCAGTTCTTC. Its protein is CASSLRGKVGSYNEQFF.

The CDR3 bases are TGTGCCAGCAGTGGCTTCTACCTGCGCACAGATACGCAGTATTTT. Translating it yields CASSGFYLRTDTQYF. The chain couples TRBV2 to TRBJ2-3; D is uncertain. The CDR3 is made up of 15 amino acids. Germline CDR1 reads SNHLY; CDR2 reads FYNNEI. Between the trimmed V and J ends, which lost 4 bases and 1 base, there was a span of 12 bases. Drawing the rest from reference TRBV2 and TRBJ2-3, the complete variable domain is EPEVTQTPSHQVTQMGQEVILRCVPISNHLYFYWYRQILGQKVEFLVSFYNNEISEKSEIFDDQFSVERPDGSNFTLKIRSTKLEDSAMYFCASSGFYLRTDTQYFGPGTRLTVL.

The J gene is TRBJ2-1, the V gene TRBV7-2; 8 bases line up with TRBD2. V shed 1 base and J 7 bases; nucleotides not matched to a gene: 6. The CDR3 runs 15 residues. CDR1 and CDR2 (germline): SGHTA, FQGNSA. CDR3 amino acids: CASSLETGGQNEQFF. The CDR3 nucleotides are TGTGCCAGCAGCTTAGAGACGGGGGGGCAGAATGAGCAGTTCTTC.

V and J are TRBV6-2 or TRBV6-3 and TRBJ2-5, with TRBD1 identical over 9 bases. The germline V gene has CDR1 MNHEY and CDR2 SVGEGT. V gave up 4 bases and J gave up 5 bases; unmatched junction bases: 14. The CDR3 spans 17 residues. DNA of the CDR3: TGTGCCAGCAGTTCCGCCTATCCCGGGACAGGGTGGGAGACCCAGTACTTC. This translates into CASSSAYPGTGWETQYF.

This chain joins TRBV27 and TRBJ1-1; no clear D gene. The CDR3 extends over 14 amino acids. Per the germline V gene, CDR1 is MNHEY and CDR2 is SMNVEV (reference sequence). V was trimmed by 5 bases and J by 8 bases, leaving 18 bases between them. The CDR3 DNA follows: TGTGCCAGCAGTCCCGATTGGCGAAAGACAGAAGCTTTCTTT. As protein: CASSPDWRKTEAFF.

This chain uses TRBV12-5 with TRBJ2-7; 14 bases fit TRBD2. Looked up from germline, CDR1 is LGHNT and CDR2 is FRNRAP. The V gene end was trimmed by 5 bases and the J gene end by 1 base; junction bases not matched to a gene: 10. The CDR3 is 18 residues long. CDR3 coding DNA: TGTGCTAGTGGTCCGGGACTAGCGGGGGCTTCAGGATCCTACGAGCAGTACTTC. This translates into CASGPGLAGASGSYEQYF.